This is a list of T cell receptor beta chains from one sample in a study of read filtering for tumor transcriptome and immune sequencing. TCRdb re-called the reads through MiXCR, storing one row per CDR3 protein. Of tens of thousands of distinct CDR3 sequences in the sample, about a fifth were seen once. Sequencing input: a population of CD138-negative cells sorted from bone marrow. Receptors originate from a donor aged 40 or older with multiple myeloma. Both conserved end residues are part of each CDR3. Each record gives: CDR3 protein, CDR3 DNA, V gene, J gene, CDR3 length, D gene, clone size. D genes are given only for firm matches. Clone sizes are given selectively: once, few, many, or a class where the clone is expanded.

CAREGAYNEQFF	TGTGCCAGAGAGGGTGCATACAATGAGCAGTTCTTC	TRBV7-9	TRBJ2-1	12	.	many
CASSSRTVGVNEKLFF	TGTGCCAGCAGCTCCCGGACAGTGGGAGTTAATGAAAAACTGTTTTTT	TRBV7-9	TRBJ1-4	16	.	many
CAIKGGDRGYNEQFF	TGTGCCATCAAGGGTGGGGACAGGGGCTACAATGAGCAGTTCTTC	TRBV10-3	TRBJ2-1	15	TRBD1	medium-sized
CASSPGQGYQPQHF	TGTGCCAGCAGTCCGGGACAGGGGTATCAGCCCCAGCATTTT	TRBV6-6	TRBJ1-5	14	TRBD1	.
CASSLNDYGTGELFF	TGTGCCAGCAGCTTAAATGACTATGGCACCGGGGAGCTGTTTTTT	TRBV7-2	TRBJ2-2	15	.	.
CASSQGQGGYGYTF	TGTGCCAGCAGCCAAGGACAGGGGGGCTATGGCTACACCTTC	TRBV3-1	TRBJ1-2	14	TRBD1	many
CASSPRSGGGTGELFF	TGTGCCAGCAGCCCTCGTAGTGGTGGGGGCACCGGGGAGCTGTTTTTT	TRBV7-2	TRBJ2-2	16	.	.
CSARGGLAGGTGELFF	TGCAGTGCTAGAGGGGGACTAGCGGGAGGAACCGGGGAGCTGTTTTTT	TRBV20-1	TRBJ2-2	16	TRBD2	many
CSATEHNEKLFF	TGCAGTGCCACCGAACACAATGAAAAACTGTTTTTT	TRBV20-1	TRBJ1-4	12	.	many
CSVLTSRSWTYNEQFF	TGCAGCGTCTTGACTAGCCGGAGTTGGACCTACAATGAGCAGTTCTTC	TRBV29-1	TRBJ2-1	16	TRBD2	many
CASSLGTPGTDTQYF	TGTGCCAGCAGCTTAGGGACACCGGGCACAGATACGCAGTATTTT	TRBV5-4	TRBJ2-3	15	.	.
CASSRELSGVGYNEQFF	TGTGCCAGCAGTAGAGAATTGAGCGGGGTTGGTTACAATGAGCAGTTCTTC	TRBV6-5	TRBJ2-1	17	TRBD2	many
CASSWDSDTDTQYF	TGTGCCAGCAGCTGGGACAGTGACACAGATACGCAGTATTTT	TRBV7-3	TRBJ2-3	14	TRBD1	many
CASSPGRAATEAFF	TGTGCCAGCAGCCCCGGGAGGGCGGCCACTGAAGCTTTCTTT	TRBV7-3	TRBJ1-1	14	.	.
CAISAQTGGPYNEQFF	TGTGCCATCAGTGCCCAGACAGGGGGCCCCTACAATGAGCAGTTCTTC	TRBV10-3	TRBJ2-1	16	TRBD1	once
CSVEKRGGAEQYF	TGCAGCGTGGAAAAAAGGGGGGGAGCCGAGCAGTACTTC	TRBV29-1	TRBJ2-7	13	.	few
CATSDNTYSNQPQHF	TGTGCCACCAGTGATAACACCTATAGCAATCAGCCCCAGCATTTT	TRBV24-1	TRBJ1-5	15	.	few
CASSDWLANQETQYF	TGTGCCAGCAGTGATTGGTTAGCCAACCAAGAGACCCAGTACTTC	TRBV6-1	TRBJ2-5	15	.	many
CASSTGGNTIYF	TGTGCCAGCAGTACCGGGGGAAACACCATATATTTT	TRBV6-2/TRBV6-3	TRBJ1-3	12	.	many
CASSLATGNADTQYF	TGTGCCAGCAGCTTAGCGACAGGGAACGCAGATACGCAGTATTTT	TRBV7-9	TRBJ2-3	15	TRBD1	many
CASSGGTVYQETQYF	TGTGCCAGCAGTGGGGGGACGGTCTACCAAGAGACCCAGTACTTC	TRBV12-3/TRBV12-4	TRBJ2-5	15	.	few
CASSTGLAGGSLVDEQFF	TGTGCCAGCAGTACGGGACTAGCGGGAGGCTCCCTCGTGGATGAGCAGTTCTTC	TRBV6-1	TRBJ2-1	18	TRBD2	many
CASSLVWTASYEQYF	TGTGCCAGCAGCTTAGTTTGGACGGCGTCCTACGAGCAGTACTTC	TRBV7-9	TRBJ2-7	15	.	many
CASAQGERGTEAFF	TGCGCCAGCGCCCAAGGGGAAAGGGGGACTGAAGCTTTCTTT	TRBV5-1	TRBJ1-1	14	.	few
CASSSPQDTQYF	TGTGCCAGCAGCTCCCCCCAGGATACGCAGTATTTT	TRBV7-8	TRBJ2-3	12	.	many
CASSLGQYNSPLHF	TGTGCCAGCAGCCTGGGACAGTATAATTCACCCCTCCACTTT	TRBV12-3/TRBV12-4	TRBJ1-6	14	TRBD1	.
CASSLGAGRSGANVLTF	TGCGCCAGCAGCTTGGGTGCAGGGAGATCCGGGGCCAACGTCCTGACTTTC	TRBV5-1	TRBJ2-6	17	.	.
CASRVGLGLPQHF	TGTGCCAGCAGGGTAGGTCTAGGGCTGCCCCAGCATTTT	TRBV6-6	TRBJ1-5	13	.	many
CARSLTGGSYEQYF	TGTGCCAGGTCACTTACAGGGGGGTCCTACGAGCAGTACTTC	TRBV27	TRBJ2-7	14	TRBD1	many
CSADLSRGQGLNYGYTF	TGCAGTGCTGACCTGAGCCGGGGACAGGGCTTAAACTATGGCTACACCTTC	TRBV20-1	TRBJ1-2	17	TRBD1	many
CASSQAPGQGASVWEGLQTQYF	TGCGCCAGCAGTCAAGCGCCGGGACAGGGGGCTAGCGTTTGGGAGGGCCTTCAGACCCAGTACTTC	TRBV4-1	TRBJ2-5	22	TRBD1	many
CSVPVSGGRTDTQYF	TGCAGTGTCCCGGTTAGCGGGGGGCGCACAGATACGCAGTATTTT	TRBV20-1	TRBJ2-3	15	TRBD2	many